This T cell receptor (beta chain) is from a study of stem cell transplantation in POMP-related autoinflammatory disease. Overall study: Defective thymoproteasomes were hypothesized to impair CD8+ T-cell positive selection.

Germline V lookup: CDR1 SGHRS, CDR2 YFSETQ. V dropped 1 base and J dropped 0 bases, with 10 bases sitting between them. The CDR3 contains 16 residues. Points on this clone: Its target is not known.

Findings of the study overall: A trend toward lower repertoire diversity and greater clonality appeared in every analyzed T-cell subset of PRAID patients. Patients with PRAID showed a restricted number of unique TRB V-J gene pairings.

Measured with immunoSEQ multiplex PCR; TCRdb has only the in-frame clones, and not every one. Of some 26,000 clones in the sample, 75% to 85% were seen once. Sequences were derived from CD4+ T cells from PBMCs, sampled before stem cell transplantation. This sequence joins TRBV5-1 and TRBJ2-2, with D perhaps matching TRBD1 (6 bases). This clonotype was sampled from a human donor with POMP-related autoinflammation and immune dysregulation (PRAID). This chain's CDR3 is CASSLNRGSNTGELFF. In DNA, the CDR3 is TGCGCCAGCAGCTTGAATAGGGGGTCGAACACCGGGGAGCTGTTTTTT.